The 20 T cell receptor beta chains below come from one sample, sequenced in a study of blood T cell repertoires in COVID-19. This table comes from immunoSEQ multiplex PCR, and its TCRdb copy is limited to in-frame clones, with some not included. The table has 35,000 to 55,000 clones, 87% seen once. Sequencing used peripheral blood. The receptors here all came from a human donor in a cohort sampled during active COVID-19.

The CDR3 DNA follows: TGTGCCAGTAGCCCTCAGCAGGGGAGTGTTGGCACAGATACGCAGTATTTT. Protein sequence: CASSPQQGSVGTDTQYF. This chain links TRBV19 with TRBJ2-3, with D tentatively TRBD1 (6 bases). The CDR3 contains 17 residues. The ends were cut back, 6 bases at V and 1 base at J, with 20 bases in the middle. Germline assignment: CDR1 LNHDA and CDR2 SQIVND (reference sequence).

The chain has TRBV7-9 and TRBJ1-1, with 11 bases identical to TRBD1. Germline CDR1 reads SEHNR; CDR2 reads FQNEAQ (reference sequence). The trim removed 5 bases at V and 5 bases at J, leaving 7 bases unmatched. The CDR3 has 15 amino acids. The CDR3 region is CASSPRDRGSTEAFF. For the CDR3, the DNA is TGTGCCAGCAGCCCTCGGGACAGGGGGTCGACTGAAGCTTTCTTT.

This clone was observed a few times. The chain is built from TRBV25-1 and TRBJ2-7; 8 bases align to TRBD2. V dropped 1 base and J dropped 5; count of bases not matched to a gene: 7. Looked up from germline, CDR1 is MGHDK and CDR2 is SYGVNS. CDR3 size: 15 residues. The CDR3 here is CASSEFLGREDEQYF. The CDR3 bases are TGTGCCAGCAGTGAATTCTTAGGGCGGGAGGACGAGCAGTACTTC.

CDR3 coding DNA: TGTGCCACCAGTGATTGGACTAGCGGAAACACCGGGGAGCTGTTTTTT. Translated, it gives CATSDWTSGNTGELFF. This rearrangement joins TRBV24-1 to TRBJ2-2; TRBD2 matches at 10 bases. Unmatched junction bases numbered 1, after V lost 2 bases and J lost 2 bases. In germline, CDR1 is KGHDR, CDR2 SFDVKD. The CDR3 runs 16 residues.

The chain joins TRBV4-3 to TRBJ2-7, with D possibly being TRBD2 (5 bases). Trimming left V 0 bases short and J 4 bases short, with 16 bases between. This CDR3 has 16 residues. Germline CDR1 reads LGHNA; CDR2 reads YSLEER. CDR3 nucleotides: TGCGCCAGCAGCCAAGATGGCATAGCGACATTTTACGAGCAGTACTTC. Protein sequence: CASSQDGIATFYEQYF.

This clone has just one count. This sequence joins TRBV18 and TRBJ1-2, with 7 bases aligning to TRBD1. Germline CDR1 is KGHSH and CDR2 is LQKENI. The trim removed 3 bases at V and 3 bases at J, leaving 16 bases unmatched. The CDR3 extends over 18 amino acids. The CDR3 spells CASSPMDLPGGPHYGYTF. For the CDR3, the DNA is TGTGCCAGCTCACCTATGGACCTCCCAGGGGGGCCTCACTATGGCTACACCTTC.

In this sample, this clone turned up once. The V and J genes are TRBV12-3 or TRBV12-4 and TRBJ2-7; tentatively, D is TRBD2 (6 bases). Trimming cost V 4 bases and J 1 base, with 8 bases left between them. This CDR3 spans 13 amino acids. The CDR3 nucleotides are TGTGCCAGCAGTTCGCGGGATTCCTACGAGCAGTACTTC. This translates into CASSSRDSYEQYF.

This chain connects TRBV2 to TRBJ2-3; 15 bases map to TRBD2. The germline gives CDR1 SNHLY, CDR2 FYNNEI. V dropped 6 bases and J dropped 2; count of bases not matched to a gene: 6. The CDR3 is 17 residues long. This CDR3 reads CASRSGTSGRYTDTQYF. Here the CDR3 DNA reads TGTGCCAGCAGGTCCGGGACTAGCGGGAGGTACACAGATACGCAGTATTTT.

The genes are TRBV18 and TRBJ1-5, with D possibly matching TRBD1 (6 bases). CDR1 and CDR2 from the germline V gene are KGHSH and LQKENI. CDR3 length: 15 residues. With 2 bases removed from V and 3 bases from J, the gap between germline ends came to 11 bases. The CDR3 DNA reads TGTGCCAGCTCACCAAACGGACAGATCAATCAGCCCCAGCATTTT. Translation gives CASSPNGQINQPQHF.

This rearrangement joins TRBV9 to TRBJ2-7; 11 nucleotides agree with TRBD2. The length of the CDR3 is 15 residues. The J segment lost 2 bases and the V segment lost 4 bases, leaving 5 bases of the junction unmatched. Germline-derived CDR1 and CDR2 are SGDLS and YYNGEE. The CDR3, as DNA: TGTGCCAGCAGCTCTCTAGCGGGAGGACCCTACGAGCAGTACTTC. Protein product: CASSSLAGGPYEQYF.

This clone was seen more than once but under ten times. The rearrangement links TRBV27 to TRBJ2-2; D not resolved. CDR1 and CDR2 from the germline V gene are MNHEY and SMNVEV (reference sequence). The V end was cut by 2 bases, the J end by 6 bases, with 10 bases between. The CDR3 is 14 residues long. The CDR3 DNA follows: TGTGCCAGCAGTTTAAGTTGGAGAGCCGGGGAGCTGTTTTTT. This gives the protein CASSLSWRAGELFF.

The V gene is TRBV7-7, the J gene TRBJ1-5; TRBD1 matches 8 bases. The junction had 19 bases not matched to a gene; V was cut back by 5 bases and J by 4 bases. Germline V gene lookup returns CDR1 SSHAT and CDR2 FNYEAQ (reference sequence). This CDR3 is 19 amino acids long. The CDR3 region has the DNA TGTGCCAGCAGCCCATCCCCTTCTCAGGGGGCTTTTGGTAATCAGCCCCAGCATTTT. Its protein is CASSPSPSQGAFGNQPQHF.

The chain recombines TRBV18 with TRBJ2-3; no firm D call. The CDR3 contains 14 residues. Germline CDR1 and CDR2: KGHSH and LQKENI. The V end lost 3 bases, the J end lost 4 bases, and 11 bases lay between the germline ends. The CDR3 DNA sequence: TGTGCCAGCTCACCTCGGAGTGGCGCAGATACGCAGTATTTT. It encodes CASSPRSGADTQYF.

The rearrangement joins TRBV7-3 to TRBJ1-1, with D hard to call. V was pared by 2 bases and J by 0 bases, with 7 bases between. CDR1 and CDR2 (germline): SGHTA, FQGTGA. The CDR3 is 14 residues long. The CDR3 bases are TGTGCCAGCAGCTTATCGCGGTTGAACACTGAAGCTTTCTTT. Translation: CASSLSRLNTEAFF.

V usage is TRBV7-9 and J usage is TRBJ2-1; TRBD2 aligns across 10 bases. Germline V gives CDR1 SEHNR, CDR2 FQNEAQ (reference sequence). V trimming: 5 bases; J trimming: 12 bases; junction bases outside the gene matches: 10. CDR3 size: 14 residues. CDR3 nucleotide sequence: TGTGCCAGCAGCCTGGGGACTAGCGTCCTAAGGCAGTTCTTC. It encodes CASSLGTSVLRQFF.

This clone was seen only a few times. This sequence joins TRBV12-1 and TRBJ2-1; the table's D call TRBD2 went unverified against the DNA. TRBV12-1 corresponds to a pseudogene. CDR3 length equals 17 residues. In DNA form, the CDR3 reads TGTGCCAGCAGCCGACTAGCGGGAGGGCCTCGCCACAATGAGCAGTTCTTC. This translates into CASSRLAGGPRHNEQFF.

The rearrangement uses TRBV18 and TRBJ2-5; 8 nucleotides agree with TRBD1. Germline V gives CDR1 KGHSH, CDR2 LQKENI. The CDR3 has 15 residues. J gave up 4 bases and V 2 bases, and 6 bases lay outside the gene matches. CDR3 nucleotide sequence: TGTGCCAGCTCACCAAGGACAGGGACGGGAGAGACCCAGTACTTC. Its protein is CASSPRTGTGETQYF.

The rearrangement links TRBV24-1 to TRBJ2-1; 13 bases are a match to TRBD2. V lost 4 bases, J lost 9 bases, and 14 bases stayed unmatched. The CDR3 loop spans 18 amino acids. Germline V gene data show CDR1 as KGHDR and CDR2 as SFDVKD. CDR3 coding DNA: TGTGCCACCAGTGAAGCAGGAGCCGGGACTAGCGGGAACGGTGAGCAGTTCTTC. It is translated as CATSEAGAGTSGNGEQFF.

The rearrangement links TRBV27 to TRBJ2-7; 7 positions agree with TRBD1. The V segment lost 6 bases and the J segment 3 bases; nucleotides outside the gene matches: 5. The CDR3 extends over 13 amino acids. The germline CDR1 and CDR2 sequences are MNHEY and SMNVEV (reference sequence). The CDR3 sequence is CASRPGQIYEQYF. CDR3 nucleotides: TGTGCCAGCAGGCCGGGACAGATCTACGAGCAGTACTTC.

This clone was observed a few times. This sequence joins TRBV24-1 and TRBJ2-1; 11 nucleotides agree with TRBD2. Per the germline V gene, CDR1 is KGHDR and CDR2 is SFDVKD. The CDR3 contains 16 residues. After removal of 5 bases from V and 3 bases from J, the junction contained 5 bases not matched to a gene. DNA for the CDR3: TGTGCCACCAGTGCCTGGACTAGCGGGCTCTACAATGAGCAGTTCTTC. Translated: CATSAWTSGLYNEQFF.